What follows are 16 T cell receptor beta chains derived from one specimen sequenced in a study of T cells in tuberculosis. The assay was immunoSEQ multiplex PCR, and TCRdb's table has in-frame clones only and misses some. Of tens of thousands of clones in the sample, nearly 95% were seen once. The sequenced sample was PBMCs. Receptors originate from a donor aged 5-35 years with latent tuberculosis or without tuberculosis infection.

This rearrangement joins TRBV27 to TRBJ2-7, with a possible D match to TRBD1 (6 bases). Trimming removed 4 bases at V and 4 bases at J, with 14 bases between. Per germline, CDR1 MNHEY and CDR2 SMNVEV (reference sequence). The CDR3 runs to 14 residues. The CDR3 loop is CASSWGTPTYEQYF. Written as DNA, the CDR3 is TGTGCCAGCAGTTGGGGGACACCCACATACGAGCAGTACTTC.

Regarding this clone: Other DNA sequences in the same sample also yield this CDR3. Here the CDR3 reads CASSPDRNQPQHF. Here the CDR3 DNA reads TGTGCCAGCTCGCCTGACAGGAATCAGCCCCAGCATTTT. The genes are TRBV18 and TRBJ1-5; a possible D gene is TRBD1 (6 bases). V was pared by 6 bases and J by 4 bases, with 10 bases between. The V gene's germline CDR1 is KGHSH and CDR2 LQKENI. The CDR3 length is 13 residues.

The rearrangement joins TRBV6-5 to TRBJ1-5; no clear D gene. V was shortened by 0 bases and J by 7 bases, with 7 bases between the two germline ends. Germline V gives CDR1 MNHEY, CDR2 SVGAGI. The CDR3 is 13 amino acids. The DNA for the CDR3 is TGTGCCAGCAGTTACTCCCCCCTCCAGCCCCAGCATTTT. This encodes CASSYSPLQPQHF.

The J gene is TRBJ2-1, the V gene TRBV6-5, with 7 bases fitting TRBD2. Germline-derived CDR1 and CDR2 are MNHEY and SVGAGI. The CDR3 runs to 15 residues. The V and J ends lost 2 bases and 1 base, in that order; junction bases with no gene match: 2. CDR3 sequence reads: CASSYGGGSYNEQFF. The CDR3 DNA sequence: TGTGCCAGCAGTTACGGGGGGGGTTCCTACAATGAGCAGTTCTTC.

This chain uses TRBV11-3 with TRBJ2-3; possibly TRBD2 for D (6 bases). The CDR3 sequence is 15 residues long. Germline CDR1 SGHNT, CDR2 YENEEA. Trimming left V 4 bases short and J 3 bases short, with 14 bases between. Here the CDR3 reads CASSSGSKATDTQYF. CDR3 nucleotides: TGTGCCAGCAGCTCCGGGAGCAAAGCGACAGATACGCAGTATTTT.

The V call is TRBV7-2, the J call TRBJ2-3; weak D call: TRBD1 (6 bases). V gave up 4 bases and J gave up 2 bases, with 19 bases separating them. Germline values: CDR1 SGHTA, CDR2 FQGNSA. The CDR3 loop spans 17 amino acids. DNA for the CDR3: TGTGCCAGCAGCTCCACCCTGGACAGACGAAACACAGATACGCAGTATTTT. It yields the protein CASSSTLDRRNTDTQYF.

The CDR3 loop is CASSQGEYQPQHF. Written as DNA, the CDR3 is TGTGCCAGCAGCCAGGGAGAGTATCAGCCCCAGCATTTT. V and J are TRBV14 and TRBJ1-5, with unresolved D. V lost 3 bases to trimming and J lost 5 bases, with 8 bases between them. From germline, CDR1 is SGHDN and CDR2 FVKESK. The CDR3 has 13 residues.

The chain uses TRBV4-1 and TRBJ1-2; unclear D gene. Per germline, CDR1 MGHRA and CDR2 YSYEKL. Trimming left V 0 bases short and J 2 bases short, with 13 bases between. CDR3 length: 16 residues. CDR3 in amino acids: CASSQDDLAGNYGYTF. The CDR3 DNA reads TGCGCCAGCAGCCAAGACGATCTGGCGGGGAACTATGGCTACACCTTC.

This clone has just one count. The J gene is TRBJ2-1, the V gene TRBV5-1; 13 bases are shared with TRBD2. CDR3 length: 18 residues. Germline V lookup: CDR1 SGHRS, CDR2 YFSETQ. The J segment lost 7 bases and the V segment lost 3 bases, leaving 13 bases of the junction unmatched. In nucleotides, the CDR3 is TGCGCCAGCAGCTACCGACCCCAACTAGCGGGAGGGGGAAATGAGCAGTTCTTC. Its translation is CASSYRPQLAGGGNEQFF.

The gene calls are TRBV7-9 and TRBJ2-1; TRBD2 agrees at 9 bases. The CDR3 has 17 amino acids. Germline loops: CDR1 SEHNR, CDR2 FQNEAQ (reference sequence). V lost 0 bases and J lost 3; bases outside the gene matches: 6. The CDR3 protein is CASSLATSGYHYNEQFF. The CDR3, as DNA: TGTGCCAGCAGCTTAGCAACTAGCGGGTACCACTACAATGAGCAGTTCTTC.

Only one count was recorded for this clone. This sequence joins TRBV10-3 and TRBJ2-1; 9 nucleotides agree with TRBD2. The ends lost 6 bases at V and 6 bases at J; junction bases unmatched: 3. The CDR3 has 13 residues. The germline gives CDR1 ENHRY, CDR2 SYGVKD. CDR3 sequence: CAIRSGGLNEQFF. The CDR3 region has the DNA TGTGCCATCAGGAGCGGGGGGCTCAATGAGCAGTTCTTC.

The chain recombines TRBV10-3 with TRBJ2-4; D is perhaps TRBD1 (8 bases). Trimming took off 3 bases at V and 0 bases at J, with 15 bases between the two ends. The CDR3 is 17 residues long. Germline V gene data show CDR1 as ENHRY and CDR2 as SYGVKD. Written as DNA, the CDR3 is TGTGCCATCAGTGACCACAGGGGGGGTGAAGCCAAAAACATTCAGTACTTC. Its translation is CAISDHRGGEAKNIQYF.

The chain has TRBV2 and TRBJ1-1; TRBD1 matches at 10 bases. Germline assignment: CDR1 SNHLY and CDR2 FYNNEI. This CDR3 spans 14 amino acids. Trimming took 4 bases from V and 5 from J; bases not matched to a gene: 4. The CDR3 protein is CASSVWDRGTEAFF. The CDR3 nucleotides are TGTGCCAGCAGTGTCTGGGACAGGGGTACTGAAGCTTTCTTT. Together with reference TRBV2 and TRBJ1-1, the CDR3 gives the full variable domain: EPEVTQTPSHQVTQMGQEVILRCVPISNHLYFYWYRQILGQKVEFLVSFYNNEISEKSEIFDDQFSVERPDGSNFTLKIRSTKLEDSAMYFCASSVWDRGTEAFFGQGTRLTVV.

The CDR3 is CAISDTQGVGPQHF. As DNA, the CDR3 is TGTGCCATCAGTGACACCCAGGGTGTTGGGCCCCAGCATTTT. The chain recombines TRBV10-3 with TRBJ1-5; perhaps TRBD1 as D (5 bases). The CDR3 extends over 14 amino acids. Looked up from germline, CDR1 is ENHRY and CDR2 is SYGVKD. V was pared by 3 bases and J by 9 bases, with 15 bases between.

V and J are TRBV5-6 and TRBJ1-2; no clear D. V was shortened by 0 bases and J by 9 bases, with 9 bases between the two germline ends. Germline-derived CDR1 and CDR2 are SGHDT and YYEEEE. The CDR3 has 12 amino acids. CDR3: CASSLGRGRYTF. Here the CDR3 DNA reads TGTGCCAGCAGCTTGGGCAGAGGTCGCTACACCTTC.

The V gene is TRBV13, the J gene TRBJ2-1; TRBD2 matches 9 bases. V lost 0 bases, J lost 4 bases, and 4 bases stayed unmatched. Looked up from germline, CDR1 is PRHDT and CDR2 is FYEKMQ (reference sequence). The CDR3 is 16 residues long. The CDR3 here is CASSLGLAGLYNEQFF. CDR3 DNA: TGTGCCAGCAGCTTAGGTCTAGCGGGGTTATACAATGAGCAGTTCTTC.